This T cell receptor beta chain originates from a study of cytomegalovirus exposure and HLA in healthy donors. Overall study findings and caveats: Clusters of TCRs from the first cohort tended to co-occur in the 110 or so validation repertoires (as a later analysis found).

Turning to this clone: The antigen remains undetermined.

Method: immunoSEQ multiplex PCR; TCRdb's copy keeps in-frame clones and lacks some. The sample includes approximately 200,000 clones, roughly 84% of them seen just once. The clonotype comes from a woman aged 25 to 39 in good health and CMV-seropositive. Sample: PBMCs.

CDR3 nucleotides: TGTGCCAGTAGTATAGATTCGGGTAACTACGAGCAGTACTTC. Its protein product is CASSIDSGNYEQYF. The chain is built from TRBV19 and TRBJ2-7; D unresolved. The CDR3 is 14 residues long. Trimming took off 0 bases at V and 3 bases at J, with 9 bases between the two ends. Germline CDR1 is LNHDA and CDR2 is SQIVND (reference sequence).